These 5 T cell receptor beta chains share one sample of origin, sequenced in a study of blood T cell repertoires in COVID-19. Sequencing used immunoSEQ multiplex PCR; TCRdb keeps in-frame clones, though not all of them. The data hold approximately 220,000 clones, with roughly 80% observed a single time. The sample comprised peripheral blood. All receptors come from a woman older than 75 with acute or convalescent COVID-19.

The chain uses TRBV18 and TRBJ2-3; 8 positions agree with TRBD2. Trimming cost V 2 bases and J 4 bases; bases outside gene matches: 8. The CDR3 loop spans 16 amino acids. Germline loops: CDR1 KGHSH, CDR2 LQKENI. Here the CDR3 reads CASSPSPGLGADTQYF. For the CDR3, the DNA is TGTGCCAGCTCACCAAGCCCGGGACTAGGAGCAGATACGCAGTATTTT.

The V gene is TRBV30, the J gene TRBJ2-7, with 10 bases fitting TRBD2. V trimming: 0 bases; J trimming: 3 bases; junction bases outside the gene matches: 17. CDR1 and CDR2 (germline): GTSNPN, SVGIG (reference sequence). The CDR3 totals 19 residues. CDR3 residues: CAWSVFLRTSGISDYEQYF. In DNA, the CDR3 is TGTGCCTGGAGTGTATTTTTGCGGACTAGCGGAATCTCGGACTACGAGCAGTACTTC. Together with reference TRBV30 and TRBJ2-7, the CDR3 gives the full variable domain: SQTIHQWPATLVQPVGSPLSLECTVEGTSNPNLYWYRQAAGRGLQLLFYSVGIGQISSEVPQNLSASRPQDRQFILSSKKLLLSDSGFYLCAWSVFLRTSGISDYEQYFGPGTRLTVT.

This CDR3 reads CASGTGGLENYGYTF. In nucleotides, the CDR3 is TGTGCCAGCGGGACAGGGGGCCTGGAGAACTATGGCTACACCTTC. V usage is TRBV7-9 and J usage is TRBJ1-2, with 12 bases matching TRBD1. In germline, CDR1 is SEHNR, CDR2 FQNEAQ (reference sequence). The V gene end was trimmed by 8 bases and the J gene end by 2 bases; junction bases not matched to a gene: 6. The CDR3 spans 15 residues.

V usage is TRBV5-4 and J usage is TRBJ2-1; TRBD2 matches at 8 bases. V lost 6 bases and J lost 8; bases outside the gene matches: 16. Germline loops: CDR1 SGHNT, CDR2 YYREEE (reference sequence). The CDR3 extends over 16 amino acids. CDR3 sequence reads: CASTLSPGGPTDEQFF. The CDR3 region has the DNA TGTGCCAGCACCTTAAGTCCGGGAGGGCCTACCGATGAGCAGTTCTTC.

This sequence joins TRBV6-2 or TRBV6-3 and TRBJ2-1, with a possible D match to TRBD2 (5 bases). In germline, CDR1 is MNHEY, CDR2 SVGEGT. Trimming took 6 bases from V and 5 from J, leaving 11 bases between them. The CDR3 is made up of 13 amino acids. The CDR3 reads CASSPGVNNEQFF. The CDR3 nucleotides are TGTGCCAGCAGCCCCGGGGTTAACAATGAGCAGTTCTTC.